The 29 T cell receptor beta chains below all came from one sample that was sequenced in a study of a mutant IDH1 vaccine in newly diagnosed glioma. Specified time point: week 11, during vaccination. What each vaccine dose contained was 300 ug of mutant IDH1 20-mer peptide, accompanied by topical imiquimod. Sequenced by immunoSEQ multiplex PCR; TCRdb stores in-frame clones only, minus some. The repertoire has 50,000 or so clones, around nine tenths of them found once; the top ten carry 2.4%. Their antigens are not known. This specimen consisted of PBMCs, obtained from a glioma patient whose treatment included an IDH1 peptide vaccine. The receptors shown here come from a man in his forties or fifties with glioma.

The gene calls are TRBV10-1 and TRBJ2-1; D uncertain. Trimming took 4 bases from V and 2 from J, leaving 6 bases between them. In germline, CDR1 is WNHNN, CDR2 SYGVQD (reference sequence). This CDR3 comprises 13 residues. CDR3 nucleotides: TGCGCCAGCAGTGCGGCGGCCTACAATGAGCAGTTCTTC. Its protein is CASSAAAYNEQFF.

This chain connects TRBV7-9 to TRBJ2-2; no clear D gene. The V end lost 2 bases, the J end lost 1 base, and 11 bases lay between the germline ends. Germline assignment: CDR1 SEHNR and CDR2 FQNEAQ (reference sequence). CDR3 length: 16 amino acids. The CDR3: CASSLFRAGNTGELFF. For the CDR3, the DNA is TGTGCCAGCAGCTTATTTCGCGCAGGGAACACCGGGGAGCTGTTTTTT.

This rearrangement joins TRBV6-5 to TRBJ2-7; possibly TRBD1 for D (6 bases). The CDR3 length is 13 residues. The ends were cut back, 7 bases at V and 4 bases at J, with 14 bases in the middle. Per the germline V gene, CDR1 is MNHEY and CDR2 is SVGAGI. CDR3 in DNA: TGTGCCAGCACCACGAGGGGGAGTTACGAGCAGTACTTC. It specifies CASTTRGSYEQYF.

The rearrangement uses TRBV14 and TRBJ2-3, with D hard to call. This CDR3 is built from 11 residues. Per the germline V gene, CDR1 is SGHDN and CDR2 is FVKESK. The germline V and J ends were trimmed by 5 bases and 2 bases, with 2 bases remaining between them. The chain's CDR3 is CASSYTDTQYF. In DNA form, the CDR3 reads TGTGCCAGCAGCTACACAGATACGCAGTATTTT.

The chain couples TRBV20-1 to TRBJ2-2; D is ambiguous. The CDR3 runs 11 residues. The V gene's germline CDR1 is DFQATT and CDR2 SNEGSKA (reference sequence). With 6 bases removed from V and 7 bases from J, the gap between germline ends came to 9 bases. This CDR3 is CSARWSGELFF. The CDR3 DNA reads TGCAGTGCAAGATGGAGCGGGGAGCTGTTTTTT.

This clone has a single count. The genes are TRBV27 and TRBJ2-5, with 9 positions matching TRBD1. CDR1 is MNHEY, CDR2 SMNVEV, per germline (reference sequence). The CDR3 contains 14 residues. The V gene end was trimmed by 5 bases and the J gene end by 4 bases; junction bases not matched to a gene: 5. The DNA of the CDR3 is TGTGCCAGCAGTGACAGGGGGGGGCGAGAGACCCAGTACTTC. Residues: CASSDRGGRETQYF.

The V call is TRBV11-2, the J call TRBJ2-1, with 7 nucleotides matching TRBD2. CDR3 length equals 17 residues. Germline values: CDR1 SGHAT, CDR2 FQNNGV. V dropped 1 base and J dropped 9; count of bases not matched to a gene: 15. The DNA of the CDR3 is TGTGCCAGCAGCTTAGTATCTGGTCTAGCGGACCAGATTGAGCAGTTCTTC. Its translation is CASSLVSGLADQIEQFF.

This chain connects TRBV4-1 to TRBJ2-7; maybe TRBD2 (5 bases). Deletions cut 3 bases from V and 3 bases from J, with 9 bases between. Germline V lookup: CDR1 MGHRA, CDR2 YSYEKL. The CDR3 totals 13 residues. The CDR3 nucleotides are TGCGCCAGCAGCCAGGCCACTAGCTACGAGCAGTACTTC. It translates to CASSQATSYEQYF.

The chain combines TRBV13 with TRBJ1-5; D may be TRBD1 (5 bases). Per the germline V gene, CDR1 is PRHDT and CDR2 is FYEKMQ (reference sequence). V lost 2 bases, J lost 2 bases, and 10 bases lay in between. The CDR3 totals 15 residues. The CDR3 loop reads CASSLKGLGNQPQHF. DNA of the CDR3: TGTGCCAGCAGCTTAAAGGGACTGGGCAATCAGCCCCAGCATTTT.

The V gene is TRBV4-1, the J gene TRBJ2-1, with 7 bases that match TRBD2. Looked up from germline, CDR1 is MGHRA and CDR2 is YSYEKL. Trimming cost V 1 base and J 7 bases; bases outside gene matches: 16. The CDR3 totals 18 residues. CDR3 DNA: TGCGCCAGCAGCCAAGGTCCGTTTCATCGCGGGAGCGATAATGAGCAGTTCTTC. Its protein is CASSQGPFHRGSDNEQFF.

The rearrangement uses TRBV5-1 and TRBJ1-2; possible D gene TRBD1, 6 bases. Germline V gene data show CDR1 as SGHRS and CDR2 as YFSETQ. Trimming took off 0 bases at V and 6 bases at J, with 15 bases between the two ends. The length of the CDR3 is 15 residues. The CDR3 spells CASSLDRARGDGYTF. CDR3 DNA: TGCGCCAGCAGCTTGGACAGGGCGCGGGGGGATGGCTACACCTTC.

The chain couples TRBV2 to TRBJ2-5; D uncertain. The CDR3 consists of 12 residues. CDR1 and CDR2 from the germline V gene are SNHLY and FYNNEI. Trimming cost V 2 bases and J 4 bases, with 5 bases left between them. CDR3 nucleotides: TGTGCCAGCAGTGAAAACCGAGAGACCCAGTACTTC. The encoded protein is CASSENRETQYF.

The J gene is TRBJ1-1, the V gene TRBV15; no clear D. Germline V CDR1 and CDR2: LNHNV, YYDKDF (reference sequence). V gave up 1 base and J gave up 0 bases, with 9 bases separating them. The CDR3 is 15 amino acids. Here the CDR3 reads CATSRAAGMNTEAFF. The CDR3 DNA is TGTGCCACCAGCAGAGCGGCGGGGATGAACACTGAAGCTTTCTTT. Full variable domain (rest looked up from reference TRBV15 and TRBJ1-1): DAMVIQNPRYQVTQFGKPVTLSCSQTLNHNVMYWYQQKSSQAPKLLFHYYDKDFNNEADTPDNFQSRRPNTSFCFLDIRSPGLGDTAMYLCATSRAAGMNTEAFFGQGTRLTVV.

The chain recombines TRBV19 with TRBJ2-7; 8 bases match TRBD2. There are 15 residues in the CDR3. V lost 6 bases, J lost 0 bases, and 7 bases stayed unmatched. Germline assignment: CDR1 LNHDA and CDR2 SQIVND (reference sequence). The CDR3 sequence is CASSPTSGSSYEQYF. CDR3 bases: TGTGCCAGTAGCCCTACTAGCGGCAGCTCCTACGAGCAGTACTTC.

The chain combines TRBV5-6 with TRBJ1-2, with D possibly TRBD1 on 5 matching bases. The V end lost 0 bases, the J end lost 4 bases, and 10 bases lay between the germline ends. The germline gives CDR1 SGHDT, CDR2 YYEEEE. This CDR3 is built from 14 residues. The CDR3 bases are TGTGCCAGCAGCTTGGGGGGGACGAGCTATGGCTACACCTTC. Translating it yields CASSLGGTSYGYTF.

The chain recombines TRBV4-3 with TRBJ2-2; D not certain. CDR3 length: 14 residues. Germline V lookup: CDR1 LGHNA, CDR2 YSLEER. The V end was cut by 4 bases, the J end by 5 bases, with 11 bases between. The CDR3 coding sequence is TGCGCCAGCAGCCTGACTTCGAGTACCGGGGAGCTGTTTTTT. It encodes CASSLTSSTGELFF.

The chain links TRBV7-2 to TRBJ1-5; tentatively, D is TRBD1 (6 bases). CDR3 length: 17 amino acids. V was trimmed by 4 bases and J by 6 bases, leaving 22 bases between them. CDR1 is SGHTA, CDR2 FQGNSA, per germline. The CDR3 DNA follows: TGTGCCAGCAGCTCCACGACGGGCAGGGGAGGATCTCAGCCCCAGCATTTT. This sequence encodes CASSSTTGRGGSQPQHF.

The V and J genes are TRBV4-1 and TRBJ2-7; the match to TRBD1 covers 9 bases. The V gene end was trimmed by 4 bases and the J gene end by 6 bases; junction bases not matched to a gene: 10. Germline V gives CDR1 MGHRA, CDR2 YSYEKL. The CDR3 is 15 residues long. The CDR3 nucleotides read TGCGCCAGCAGCCCTAGGGGACAGGGTAATCGCGAGCAGTACTTC. Its translation: CASSPRGQGNREQYF.

The chain recombines TRBV7-8 with TRBJ2-3; 7 nucleotides line up with TRBD1. Trimming cost V 8 bases and J 4 bases; bases outside gene matches: 9. Germline CDR1 reads SGHVS; CDR2 reads FQNEAQ. The length of the CDR3 is 14 residues. The CDR3 region has the DNA TGTGCCAGCGGTCCCTTTCAGGGGGCAGATACGCAGTATTTT. This sequence encodes CASGPFQGADTQYF.

This sequence joins TRBV5-6 and TRBJ1-1; no reliable D call. The germline V and J ends were trimmed by 2 bases and 4 bases, with 6 bases remaining between them. This CDR3 is 12 amino acids long. CDR1 and CDR2 (germline): SGHDT, YYEEEE. In DNA, the CDR3 is TGTGCCAGCAGCTTCCGGGCCACTGAAGCTTTCTTT. It encodes CASSFRATEAFF.

V usage is TRBV11-2 and J usage is TRBJ2-5; D might be TRBD1 or TRBD2, each matching 6 bases. This CDR3 is built from 16 residues. V was trimmed by 5 bases and J by 7 bases, leaving 23 bases between them. Germline lookup yields CDR1 SGHAT and CDR2 FQNNGV. This CDR3 is CASSRPLEGKGGTQYF. CDR3 DNA: TGTGCCAGCAGCCGCCCCCTGGAGGGGAAGGGGGGGACCCAGTACTTC.

The rearrangement joins TRBV7-8 to TRBJ1-1, with a weak D call TRBD1 (5 bases). Looked up from germline, CDR1 is SGHVS and CDR2 is FQNEAQ. The CDR3 covers 15 residues. Between the trimmed V and J ends, which lost 7 bases and 1 base, there was a span of 16 bases. The CDR3 DNA reads as TGTGCCAGCACCCCGCCAGGGACGGGGAACACTGAAGCTTTCTTT. As protein: CASTPPGTGNTEAFF.

V usage is TRBV7-8 and J usage is TRBJ2-7; D not resolved. V lost 3 bases to trimming and J lost 5 bases, with 17 bases between them. The CDR3 runs 15 residues. CDR1 is SGHVS and CDR2 is FQNEAQ in the germline V gene. The CDR3, as DNA: TGTGCCAGCAGCTTTTCACGACTCATCCGGGACGAGCAGTACTTC. Protein: CASSFSRLIRDEQYF.

This clone has just one count. The chain joins TRBV6-1 to TRBJ2-7; TRBD2 is a possible D gene (6 bases). The V end lost 3 bases, the J end lost 3 bases, and 15 bases lay between the germline ends. The CDR3 loop spans 15 amino acids. CDR1 MNHNS and CDR2 SASEGT come from the germline V gene. The CDR3 sequence: CASSEAPGTYYEQYF. CDR3 DNA sequence: TGTGCCAGCAGTGAGGCCCCCGGGACTTACTACGAGCAGTACTTC.

The genes are TRBV6-1 and TRBJ2-1, with D perhaps TRBD1 or TRBD2 (5 bases each). Germline V gene lookup returns CDR1 MNHNS and CDR2 SASEGT. The V end was cut by 6 bases, the J end by 1 base, with 10 bases between. This CDR3 region has 14 residues. The CDR3 bases are TGTGCCAGCAGCCCAGGGAGATCCTACAATGAGCAGTTCTTC. Amino acids: CASSPGRSYNEQFF.

The CDR3 loop reads CASSIAGTNEKLFF. The CDR3 coding sequence is TGTGCCAGTAGTATTGCGGGTACTAATGAAAAACTGTTTTTT. The chain couples TRBV19 to TRBJ1-4, with no clear D. V was cut by 3 bases and J by 2 bases, with 7 bases left in between. The CDR3 is 14 amino acids. Germline V gene data show CDR1 as LNHDA and CDR2 as SQIVND (reference sequence).

The chain links TRBV18 to TRBJ2-2; D is perhaps TRBD1 (6 bases). The CDR3 is made up of 16 amino acids. Per germline, CDR1 KGHSH and CDR2 LQKENI. Trimming left V 3 bases short and J 2 bases short, with 13 bases between. The CDR3 loop reads CASSPRDNPNTGELFF. The CDR3, as DNA: TGTGCCAGCTCACCGAGGGACAACCCTAACACCGGGGAGCTGTTTTTT.

CDR3 loop: CASSLGYLAESEQYF. The CDR3 coding sequence is TGCGCCAGCAGCTTGGGCTACCTGGCAGAAAGCGAGCAGTACTTC. The V gene is TRBV5-1, the J gene TRBJ2-7; D uncertain. The CDR3 has 15 amino acids. CDR1 and CDR2 from the germline V gene are SGHRS and YFSETQ. The V and J ends lost 0 bases and 6 bases respectively, with 16 bases between them.

This chain connects TRBV20-1 to TRBJ2-7; D call uncertain. Germline lookup yields CDR1 DFQATT and CDR2 SNEGSKA (reference sequence). Trimming took 3 bases from V and 6 from J, leaving 6 bases between them. The CDR3 is made up of 10 amino acids. The CDR3 loop reads CSASLGEQYF. The CDR3 coding sequence is TGCAGTGCTAGCCTAGGCGAGCAGTACTTC.